These T cell receptor beta chains were read from a single sample in a study of human T cells and chemical hapten exposure. TCRdb re-called the RACE reads through MiXCR, storing one row per CDR3 protein. This sample has tens of thousands of distinct CDR3 sequences, with 5.5% found just once. Sequencing was carried out using whole blood. The receptors here all came from a human donor in good health. Some clones in this sample may be carry-over from other donors' samples. Each CDR3 is given with its conserved first and last residue. A D gene is named only where the DNA matches it firmly. The listing skips clone size in some rows; elsewhere it reads once, few, many or a size class.

V,J,D,size,DNA,CDR3
TRBV20-1,TRBJ2-6,.,many,TGCAGTGCTAGAGCCCGGGCTCCCGGATTTGCTGGGGCCAACGTCCTGACTTTC,CSARARAPGFAGANVLTF
TRBV20-1,TRBJ2-5,.,many,TGCAGTGCTAGAGTAGCGGCCACCCCAGAGACCCAGTACTTC,CSARVAATPETQYF
TRBV11-2,TRBJ2-3,TRBD2,many,TGTGCCAGCAGCTTAGCTGGTAGCGGGGGGCCCACAGATACGCAGTATTTT,CASSLAGSGGPTDTQYF
TRBV6-2/TRBV6-3,TRBJ2-2,.,medium-sized,TGTGCCAGCAAAACAGGGCACACCGGGGAGCTGTTTTTT,CASKTGHTGELFF
TRBV20-1,TRBJ2-5,.,many,TGCAGTGCTAGAGATGTAACAGTTGGAGAGACCCAGTACTTC,CSARDVTVGETQYF
TRBV10-3,TRBJ1-1,TRBD1,few,TGTGCCATCAGTGGACAGGGGACTGAAGCTTTCTTT,CAISGQGTEAFF
TRBV5-1,TRBJ2-5,TRBD1,many,TGCGCCAGCACCTTAAGGGGGCCGGGTGAGACCCAGTACTTC,CASTLRGPGETQYF
TRBV29-1,TRBJ2-3,.,medium-sized,TGCAGCGTTGAAAAGGGGCCCACAGATACGCAGTATTTT,CSVEKGPTDTQYF
TRBV2,TRBJ2-3,.,.,TGTGCCAGCAGTGAAACAGGGACAGATACGCAGTATTTT,CASSETGTDTQYF
TRBV29-1,TRBJ2-1,TRBD1,many,TGCAGCGTTGAAGGCGGCGACAGGGGGCGTTGGGTGCAGTTCTTC,CSVEGGDRGRWVQFF
TRBV12-3/TRBV12-4,TRBJ1-1,TRBD1,.,TGTGCCAGCAGTTTACAGGGGGCGTTGATCACTGAAGCTTTCTTT,CASSLQGALITEAFF
TRBV28,TRBJ2-1,.,few,TGTGCCAGCAGTCCTAGGGTACTCAATGAGCAGTTCTTC,CASSPRVLNEQFF
TRBV5-1,TRBJ2-3,TRBD2,.,TGCGCCAGCAGCCCCGACGGCGGGGGGGGCATTTCTACGCAGTATTTT,CASSPDGGGGISTQYF
TRBV7-9,TRBJ2-5,TRBD1,many,TGTGCCAGCAGCCCATGGGACAGTCAAGAGACCCAGTACTTC,CASSPWDSQETQYF
TRBV11-2,TRBJ1-1,.,many,TGTGCCAGCAGCTTATCAGGGACCACTGAAGCTTTCTTT,CASSLSGTTEAFF
TRBV7-2,TRBJ1-3,.,medium-sized,TGTGCCAGCAGCTTCCAGGCAGGGAGTGGAAACACCATATATTTT,CASSFQAGSGNTIYF
TRBV19,TRBJ2-2,TRBD1,many,TGTGCCAGTAGTACTCCCCAGGGGGCCCACACCGGGGAGCTGTTTTTT,CASSTPQGAHTGELFF
TRBV4-3,TRBJ2-1,TRBD2,many,TGCGCCAGCAGCCAGATCGGGACTAACGGTGAGCAGTTCTTC,CASSQIGTNGEQFF
TRBV6-1,TRBJ2-5,.,.,TGTGCCAGCATCATCCAGGGTAACCAAGAGACCCAGTACTTC,CASIIQGNQETQYF
TRBV20-1,TRBJ1-5,.,many,TGCAGTGCTAGAGATGGGCAGGCTAGCAATCAGCCCCAGCATTTT,CSARDGQASNQPQHF
TRBV28,TRBJ2-7,.,many,TGTGCCAGCAGTTTAGCGGGGTGGGCTCAGGAGCAGTACTTC,CASSLAGWAQEQYF
TRBV6-2/TRBV6-3,TRBJ1-1,.,few,TGTGCCACCACACAGAACACTGAAGCTTTCTTT,CATTQNTEAFF
TRBV27,TRBJ2-1,TRBD2,many,TGTGCCAGCAGCCGAGCGGGAGACTACAATGAGCAGTTCTTC,CASSRAGDYNEQFF
TRBV7-8,TRBJ2-1,TRBD2,many,TGTGCCAGCAGTAACCGGACTAGTTTTAATGAGCAGTTCTTC,CASSNRTSFNEQFF
TRBV12-3/TRBV12-4,TRBJ2-1,.,many,TGTGCCAGCAGCCCCCAGGCGGGGCTTTACATCTACAATGAGCAGTTCTTC,CASSPQAGLYIYNEQFF
TRBV7-9,TRBJ2-1,.,many,TGTGCCAGCAGCCCCGGCAGGGGGGTATACAATGAGCAGTTCTTC,CASSPGRGVYNEQFF
TRBV6-1,TRBJ2-5,.,many,TGTGCCAGCAGTGAACCCCAGGGCGGGGAGACCCAGTACTTC,CASSEPQGGETQYF
TRBV30,TRBJ2-3,.,many,TGTGCCTGGCGACTAGCAGATACGCAGTATTTT,CAWRLADTQYF
TRBV18,TRBJ2-3,.,many,TGTGCCAGCTCACCAGGTTTTGGAGATACGCAGTATTTT,CASSPGFGDTQYF